The 14 T cell receptor beta chains given below trace back to one sample, sequenced in a study of T cell responses to AZD1222 COVID-19 vaccine. Using immunoSEQ multiplex PCR, the repertoire was profiled, and TCRdb retains in-frame clones only, with some absent. The data contain about 140,000 clones, 88% of them singletons. Here the sequenced sample was peripheral blood, taken 28 days after the second AZD1222 dose. The receptors stem from an adult who received the AZD1222 COVID-19 vaccine.

The gene calls are TRBV5-6 and TRBJ2-3, with TRBD1 matching 9 bases. Germline V CDR1 and CDR2: SGHDT, YYEEEE. V was clipped by 4 bases and J by 6 bases; unmatched bases: 6. This CDR3 spans 14 amino acids. The CDR3: CASSVQGARDTQYF. The DNA of the CDR3 is TGTGCCAGCAGCGTACAGGGGGCGCGGGATACGCAGTATTTT.

V usage is TRBV11-2 and J usage is TRBJ1-6; D remains unclear. The CDR3 is 13 amino acids. The germline V gene has CDR1 SGHAT and CDR2 FQNNGV. V lost 7 bases and J 0 bases, leaving 4 bases between the germline ends. CDR3 protein: CASTSSYNSPLHF. The CDR3, as DNA: TGTGCCAGCACGAGCTCCTATAATTCACCCCTCCACTTT.

The chain uses TRBV20-1 and TRBJ2-7; either TRBD1 or TRBD2 may supply D (6 bases each). Germline assignment: CDR1 DFQATT and CDR2 SNEGSKA (reference sequence). The CDR3 is 15 residues long. Trimming shortened V by 3 bases and J by 2 bases, and 17 bases separated the two germline ends. Here the CDR3 reads CSASFPGGGTYEQYF. The CDR3 DNA reads TGCAGTGCTAGTTTCCCTGGAGGGGGTACCTACGAGCAGTACTTC.

This clone was recorded once. The chain couples TRBV6-5 to TRBJ1-1; D remains ambiguous. Trimming removed 8 bases at V and 0 bases at J, with 13 bases between. The CDR3 runs to 14 residues. Germline V gives CDR1 MNHEY, CDR2 SVGAGI. CDR3 nucleotides: TGTGCCAGCTCACAACGACGGTTGAACACTGAAGCTTTCTTT. It codes for CASSQRRLNTEAFF.

CDR3 residues: CASSKIAGSSYEQYF. The CDR3 coding sequence is TGTGCCAGCAGTAAAATAGCGGGGAGCTCCTACGAGCAGTACTTC. The rearrangement uses TRBV6-5 and TRBJ2-7; TRBD2 aligns across 8 bases. CDR3 length equals 15 residues. The V gene's germline CDR1 is MNHEY and CDR2 SVGAGI. The V and J ends lost 5 bases and 0 bases, in that order; junction bases with no gene match: 6.

The chain recombines TRBV7-3 with TRBJ2-2; 7 bases are shared with TRBD2. The germline gives CDR1 SGHTA, CDR2 FQGTGA. This CDR3 contains 17 residues. The ends lost 6 bases at V and 5 bases at J; junction bases unmatched: 15. This chain's CDR3 is CASSSKLEGAGTGELFF. The CDR3 DNA reads as TGTGCCAGCAGTTCAAAACTGGAGGGAGCGGGAACCGGGGAGCTGTTTTTT.

Comment on this clone: Different DNA sequences within this sample yield the same CDR3. The gene calls are TRBV3-1 (or the pseudogene TRBV3-2) and TRBJ2-6; D uncertain. The CDR3 spans 14 residues. Trimming took off 3 bases at V and 0 bases at J, with 3 bases between the two ends. From germline, CDR1 is LGHDT and CDR2 YNNKEL (reference sequence). CDR3 nucleotide sequence: TGTGCCAGCAGCCAGGCCTCTGGGGCCAACGTCCTGACTTTC. This encodes CASSQASGANVLTF.

The J gene is TRBJ1-4, the V gene TRBV5-1, with D unresolved. This CDR3 contains 13 residues. Between the trimmed V and J ends, which lost 5 bases and 7 bases, there was a span of 12 bases. Looked up from germline, CDR1 is SGHRS and CDR2 is YFSETQ. The CDR3 loop is CASREGVSEKLFF. The CDR3 nucleotides are TGCGCCAGCAGGGAGGGAGTCAGTGAAAAACTGTTTTTT.

This chain connects TRBV19 to TRBJ2-7, with TRBD2 matching over 7 bases. V shed 6 bases, J shed 2 bases, and the junction held 13 bases outside the gene matches. CDR3 length: 16 amino acids. Germline CDR1 and CDR2: LNHDA and SQIVND (reference sequence). The CDR3: CASRPRLSGAAYEQYF. The CDR3 bases are TGTGCCAGTAGACCCCGATTAAGCGGGGCCGCCTACGAGCAGTACTTC.

V is TRBV7-3 and J is TRBJ1-2, with TRBD1 identical over 8 bases. In germline, CDR1 is SGHTA, CDR2 FQGTGA. The V and J ends lost 5 bases and 6 bases, in that order; junction bases with no gene match: 8. This CDR3 is built from 14 residues. CDR3 protein: CASSLWTGPNGYTF. DNA for the CDR3: TGTGCCAGCAGCCTTTGGACAGGGCCTAATGGCTACACCTTC.

This chain links TRBV5-6 with TRBJ2-7, with TRBD1 matching 8 bases. Per the germline V gene, CDR1 is SGHDT and CDR2 is YYEEEE. Trimming took 4 bases from V and 7 from J; bases not matched to a gene: 13. This CDR3 contains 15 residues. CDR3 residues: CASSPRDRHAAEQYF. In DNA, the CDR3 is TGTGCCAGCAGCCCACGGGACAGGCACGCTGCAGAGCAGTACTTC.

This clone was seen more than once but under ten times. The V and J genes are TRBV29-1 and TRBJ2-7, with D possibly called TRBD1 or TRBD2 (5 bases each). The CDR3 has 14 amino acids. Germline V gene data show CDR1 as SQVTM and CDR2 as ANQGSEA. V was trimmed by 5 bases and J by 2 bases, leaving 16 bases between them. The CDR3 loop reads CSVFLGTSTYEQYF. CDR3 in DNA: TGCAGCGTTTTTCTCGGGACCTCCACCTACGAGCAGTACTTC.

The DNA for the CDR3 is TGTGCCAGCACAGGGGACAGGGGCACAGATACGCAGTATTTT. The encoded protein is CASTGDRGTDTQYF. This chain joins TRBV7-2 and TRBJ2-3; 9 nucleotides align to TRBD1. V lost 7 bases to trimming and J lost 1 base; unmatched junction nucleotides: 3. CDR3 length: 14 amino acids. Germline CDR1 and CDR2: SGHTA and FQGNSA.

The chain links TRBV18 to TRBJ1-5; possibly TRBD1 for D (6 bases). The CDR3 runs to 15 residues. Germline V lookup: CDR1 KGHSH, CDR2 LQKENI. V was pared by 2 bases and J by 6 bases, with 14 bases between. The CDR3 nucleotides read TGTGCCAGCTCACCAATCTCGACAGGCGTTCAGCCCCAGCATTTT. Its translation: CASSPISTGVQPQHF.